This record looks at one T cell receptor beta chain sequence and its context. Its antigen is currently unknown. These data are taken from a study of OX40 agonist ivuxolimab in advanced cancers. Anyone with autoimmune disease history or systemic immunosuppression was excluded. Assay used: immunoSEQ multiplex PCR; TCRdb lists only in-frame clones, some missing. The top ten clones hold less than 0.3% of a sample with almost 70,000 clones, approximately 93% of them seen once. V was cut by 4 bases and J by 0 bases, with 10 bases left in between. Germline CDR1 and CDR2: SGHRS and YFSETQ. The length of the CDR3 is 14 residues. Overall study findings and caveats: Circulating CD4+ and CD8+ T cells showed clonal expansion by week 6 at 0.1 to 3.0 mg/kg.

The receptor was isolated from an adult with an advanced solid tumor such as melanoma, head and neck, liver or kidney cancer. The specimen comprised CD4+ or CD8+ T cells sorted from blood, sampled in a trial of the OX40 agonist ivuxolimab. The chain has TRBV5-1 and TRBJ1-1, with D uncertain. CDR3 amino acids: CASSKGPMNTEAFF. CDR3 in DNA: TGCGCCAGCAGCAAAGGGCCCATGAACACTGAAGCTTTCTTT.